This is a list of T cell receptor beta chains from one sample in a study of cytomegalovirus exposure and HLA in healthy donors. The repertoire was sequenced with immunoSEQ multiplex PCR; TCRdb's copy has only in-frame clones and lacks some. The sample holds 74,000 or so clones, 78% seen once. Sequencing was performed on PBMCs. All receptors come from a male donor in good health and CMV-seropositive. Each CDR3 is given with its conserved first and last residue. D genes are given only for firm matches. Some rows mark clone size as missing; the rest say once, few, many or name a class of expanded clone.

TRBV18	TRBJ2-2	TRBD1	.	CASSPQTGGGTGELFF	TGTGCCAGCTCCCCCCAGACAGGGGGCGGCACCGGGGAGCTGTTTTTT
TRBV7-3	TRBJ2-3	TRBD2	.	CASSPGLAGGIDTQYF	TGTGCCAGCAGTCCCGGGCTAGCGGGGGGCATAGATACGCAGTATTTT
TRBV28	TRBJ1-4	.	.	CASSLFRGAEKLFF	TGTGCCAGCAGTTTATTCCGGGGGGCTGAAAAACTGTTTTTT
TRBV27	TRBJ1-2	TRBD1	.	CASSLLVRTGGVDGYTF	TGTGCCAGCAGTTTATTAGTACGGACAGGGGGAGTGGATGGCTACACCTTC
TRBV28	TRBJ1-4	.	.	CASRTPPREKLFF	TGTGCCAGTAGGACACCCCCGCGTGAAAAACTGTTTTTT
TRBV30	TRBJ1-4	.	.	CAWSVQGPEKLFF	TGTGCCTGGAGTGTTCAGGGCCCTGAAAAACTGTTTTTT
TRBV9	TRBJ2-7	.	.	CASSPQGTVAYEQYF	TGTGCCAGCAGCCCTCAGGGGACGGTAGCCTACGAGCAGTACTTC
TRBV28	TRBJ2-5	TRBD2	.	CASRLAGLNQETQYF	TGTGCCAGCAGACTAGCGGGATTAAACCAAGAGACCCAGTACTTC
TRBV5-1	TRBJ2-5	.	.	CASSFAGIQETQYF	TGCGCCAGCAGCTTCGCGGGGATCCAAGAGACCCAGTACTTC
TRBV19	TRBJ2-3	TRBD2	.	CASRSLWRGGSDTQYF	TGTGCCAGTAGATCCCTCTGGCGGGGGGGCTCAGATACGCAGTATTTT
TRBV6-5	TRBJ2-6	.	.	CASSLRSGANVLTF	TGTGCCAGCAGTTTGCGCTCTGGGGCCAACGTCCTGACTTTC
TRBV30	TRBJ2-5	.	.	CAWTEHQETQYF	TGTGCCTGGACCGAGCACCAAGAGACCCAGTACTTC
TRBV6-6	TRBJ1-5	.	once	CASSSGRGYSNQPQHF	TGTGCCAGCAGCTCTGGACGGGGATATAGCAATCAGCCCCAGCATTTT
TRBV7-8	TRBJ2-7	TRBD2	many	CATASGRAPYEQYF	TGTGCCACCGCTAGCGGGAGGGCCCCCTACGAGCAGTACTTC
TRBV21-1	TRBJ1-3	.	.	CASSKWAAGNTIYF	.
TRBV28	TRBJ2-1	TRBD2	.	CASSFLAGANNEQFF	TGTGCCAGCAGTTTTTTAGCGGGGGCCAACAATGAGCAGTTCTTC
TRBV5-1	TRBJ2-1	TRBD2	.	CASSLGGLGDEQFF	TGCGCCAGCAGCTTGGGAGGACTAGGGGATGAGCAGTTCTTC
TRBV10-3	TRBJ1-2	.	.	CAISEGGAGEYYGYTF	TGTGCCATCAGTGAGGGTGGGGCAGGGGAGTACTATGGCTACACCTTC
TRBV27	TRBJ1-1	TRBD1	once	CASSKWGTGNTEAFF	TGTGCCAGCAGCAAATGGGGGACAGGGAACACTGAAGCTTTCTTT
TRBV28	TRBJ1-6	.	.	CASRPRGRERPLHF	TGTGCCAGCCGTCCTCGAGGGAGGGAAAGACCCCTCCACTTT
TRBV29-1	TRBJ2-7	.	few	CSVSRAYEQYF	TGCAGCGTTTCCAGGGCGTACGAGCAGTACTTC
TRBV10-3	TRBJ2-3	TRBD1	.	CAISDFGQGADTQYF	TGTGCCATCAGTGATTTTGGACAGGGCGCAGATACGCAGTATTTT
TRBV19	TRBJ1-2	TRBD1	.	CASLQPGGDRAYGYTF	TGTGCCAGCCTTCAACCGGGGGGGGACAGGGCCTATGGCTACACCTTC
TRBV7-3	TRBJ2-3	.	.	CASSPEGRAYTDTQYF	TGTGCCAGCAGCCCCGAAGGGCGGGCCTACACAGATACGCAGTATTTT
TRBV9	TRBJ1-4	.	few	CASSNTGTNEKLFF	TGTGCCAGCAGCAACACAGGGACTAATGAAAAACTGTTTTTT
TRBV2	TRBJ2-3	TRBD1	.	CASMIGGNTQYF	TGTGCCAGCATGATAGGGGGCAATACGCAGTATTTT
TRBV30	TRBJ2-2	TRBD1	.	CAWNRGQGHGELFF	TGTGCCTGGAATCGGGGACAGGGGCACGGGGAGCTGTTTTTT
TRBV19	TRBJ2-1	.	once	CASTYVQGSYNEQFF	TGTGCCAGTACCTATGTGCAGGGGTCCTACAATGAGCAGTTCTTC
TRBV4-2	TRBJ1-2	.	few	CASSQGRGSGYGYTF	TGTGCCAGCAGCCAAGGCAGGGGTTCTGGGTATGGCTACACCTTC
TRBV6-1	TRBJ2-7	.	.	CASSEGHLYEQYF	TGTGCCAGCAGTGAGGGACACCTATACGAGCAGTACTTC
TRBV27	TRBJ1-2	.	.	CASNPNRGAGDYGYTF	TGTGCCAGCAATCCCAACCGGGGGGCAGGGGACTATGGCTACACCTTC
TRBV25-1	TRBJ1-1	.	.	CASSDTGYTEAFF	TGTGCCAGCAGTGATACAGGGTACACTGAAGCTTTCTTT
TRBV19	TRBJ1-2	.	.	CASSIDLAVNYGYTF	TGTGCCAGTAGTATAGATCTCGCGGTTAACTATGGCTACACCTTC
TRBV6-5	TRBJ1-1	.	.	CASSYSRGYEAFF	TGTGCCAGCAGTTACTCAAGGGGCTACGAAGCTTTCTTT
TRBV7-2	TRBJ1-5	TRBD1	.	CASRGGTGGRQPQHF	TGTGCCAGCAGAGGAGGGACAGGGGGCCGCCAGCCCCAGCATTTT
TRBV12-5	TRBJ1-1	.	.	CARPITGHMNTEALF	TGTGCTAGACCCATTACGGGACATATGAACACTGAAGCTCTCTTT
TRBV4-1	TRBJ2-7	TRBD2	.	CASSPGRGDYEQYF	TGCGCCAGCAGCCCCGGTCGGGGGGACTACGAGCAGTACTTC
TRBV5-4	TRBJ2-1	TRBD2	.	CASSPFTRTSSYNEQFF	TGTGCCAGCAGCCCATTCACCCGGACTAGCTCCTACAATGAGCAGTTCTTC
TRBV11-2	TRBJ1-3	.	few	CASSLGRATGNTIYF	TGTGCCAGCAGCTTAGGCAGGGCGACTGGAAACACCATATATTTT
TRBV19	TRBJ1-5	.	.	CASMVRGGQPQHF	TGTGCCAGTATGGTGCGGGGGGGACAGCCCCAGCATTTT
TRBV6-5	TRBJ2-7	.	.	CASSTGQRIDEQYF	TGTGCCAGCAGCACGGGACAACGGATAGACGAGCAGTACTTC
TRBV29-1	TRBJ2-5	TRBD1	once	CSAPDRGQETQYF	TGCAGCGCCCCGGACAGGGGGCAAGAGACCCAGTACTTC
TRBV6-4	TRBJ1-3	.	.	CASLDLMGNTIYF	TGTGCCAGCCTCGACTTAATGGGAAACACCATATATTTT
TRBV6-5	TRBJ2-7	TRBD1	once	CASSYSVQGDSYEQYF	TGTGCCAGCAGTTACTCGGTACAGGGGGACTCCTACGAGCAGTACTTC
TRBV5-1	TRBJ2-2	TRBD1	.	CASSLDPTGTGGSSGNTGELFF	TGCGCCAGCAGCTTGGATCCCACCGGGACAGGGGGTTCGAGTGGTAACACCGGGGAGCTGTTTTTT
TRBV6-6	TRBJ2-1	.	.	CASWSPRGGDYNEQFF	TGTGCCAGCTGGAGTCCCCGCGGCGGGGACTACAATGAGCAGTTCTTC
TRBV27	TRBJ2-1	TRBD2	once	CASKISGSSYNEQFF	TGTGCCAGCAAGATAAGCGGGAGCTCCTACAATGAGCAGTTCTTC
TRBV2	TRBJ1-2	.	.	CASIVHEQGGPNYGYTF	TGTGCCAGCATAGTTCATGAACAGGGCGGTCCTAACTATGGCTACACCTTC
TRBV27	TRBJ2-5	.	.	CASSLLYQETQYF	TGTGCCAGCAGTTTATTATACCAAGAGACCCAGTACTTC
TRBV27	TRBJ2-7	.	few	CASSLSRPGSYEQYF	TGTGCCAGCAGTCTCTCTCGACCGGGTAGCTACGAGCAGTACTTC
TRBV4-3	TRBJ2-7	.	.	CASSQDPTGGLYEQYF	TGCGCCAGCAGCCAAGATCCAACCGGGGGGCTCTACGAGCAGTACTTC
TRBV7-2	TRBJ1-3	.	.	CASSLDYTTGNTIYF	TGTGCCAGCAGCTTAGATTACACCACAGGAAACACCATATATTTT